A single sample gave rise to the 18 T cell receptor beta chains below, sequenced in a study of blood T cell repertoires in COVID-19. TCRdb's table, derived via immunoSEQ multiplex PCR, lists solely in-frame clones and lacks some. This sample has hundreds of thousands of clones, with around 86% found just once. Material for sequencing was peripheral blood. All receptors derive from a woman aged 25 to 45 who had recovered from COVID-19.

DNA of the CDR3: TGTGCCATCAGTGAGCTTAGCGGCGCTAGCACAGATACGCAGTATTTT. This sequence encodes CAISELSGASTDTQYF. This chain joins TRBV10-3 and TRBJ2-3, with D possibly matching TRBD2 (6 bases). The germline gives CDR1 ENHRY, CDR2 SYGVKD. Trimming left V 2 bases short and J 0 bases short, with 12 bases between. CDR3 length: 16 residues.

This clone was observed a single time. V and J are TRBV18 and TRBJ2-2; 8 bases are shared with TRBD1. CDR3 length equals 20 residues. CDR1 is KGHSH, CDR2 LQKENI, per germline. V lost 1 base, J lost 4 bases, and 17 bases stayed unmatched. Written as DNA, the CDR3 is TGTGCCAGCTCACCACTTCAGGCCACATCCGGGACAGGCATCACCGGGGAGCTGTTTTTT. Amino acid sequence: CASSPLQATSGTGITGELFF.

This chain joins TRBV7-2 and TRBJ1-4; 7 nucleotides agree with TRBD1. V trimming: 1 base; J trimming: 3 bases; junction bases outside the gene matches: 2. Germline V lookup: CDR1 SGHTA, CDR2 FQGNSA. The CDR3 covers 15 residues. The CDR3 region is CASSLVGQSNEKLFF. The CDR3 DNA is TGTGCCAGCAGCTTAGTGGGACAGTCTAATGAAAAACTGTTTTTT.

V usage is TRBV6-5 and J usage is TRBJ1-1; D is undetermined. Trimming removed 8 bases at V and 2 bases at J, with 12 bases between. This CDR3 contains 13 residues. Looked up from germline, CDR1 is MNHEY and CDR2 is SVGAGI. CDR3 in amino acids: CASFRTANTEAFF. The CDR3 DNA reads as TGTGCCAGCTTCAGAACAGCCAACACTGAAGCTTTCTTT.

The table lists this clone with a count of one. The rearrangement joins TRBV2 to TRBJ2-7; 7 bases agree with TRBD1. The V and J ends lost 5 bases and 3 bases, in that order; junction bases with no gene match: 7. This CDR3 has 14 amino acids. The germline V gene has CDR1 SNHLY and CDR2 FYNNEI. The CDR3 protein is CASSPRQGLYEQYF. The DNA of the CDR3 is TGTGCCAGCAGTCCTCGACAGGGCCTCTACGAGCAGTACTTC.

CDR3 residues: CASSFPGLNTEAFF. Here the CDR3 DNA reads TGTGCCAGCAGCTTTCCAGGCTTGAACACTGAAGCTTTCTTT. This chain links TRBV5-4 with TRBJ1-1, with D unresolved. Germline CDR1 is SGHNT and CDR2 is YYREEE (reference sequence). CDR3 size: 14 residues. Trimming took 2 bases from V and 0 from J, leaving 8 bases between them.

The chain links TRBV2 to TRBJ2-7; 8 nucleotides line up with TRBD2. The CDR3 has 16 amino acids. Germline CDR1 and CDR2: SNHLY and FYNNEI. J lost 4 bases, V lost 2 bases, and 10 bases had no gene match. CDR3 in amino acids: CASSERRAGGGYEQYF. In nucleotides, the CDR3 is TGTGCCAGCAGTGAAAGAAGGGCGGGAGGCGGATACGAGCAGTACTTC.

V and J are TRBV7-2 and TRBJ2-5, with D perhaps TRBD1 (5 bases). This CDR3 comprises 15 residues. Looked up from germline, CDR1 is SGHTA and CDR2 is FQGNSA. V shed 2 bases and J shed 4 bases, with 14 bases lying between them. This CDR3 reads CASSLPRTGAETQYF. Here the CDR3 DNA reads TGTGCCAGCAGCTTACCCCGAACAGGAGCAGAGACCCAGTACTTC.

V and J are TRBV30 and TRBJ1-1; no firm D call. Germline V gives CDR1 GTSNPN, CDR2 SVGIG (reference sequence). V lost 0 bases and J lost 5, with 10 bases in between. The CDR3 is made up of 13 amino acids. CDR3 coding DNA: TGTGCCTGGAGTGTCACCAGCAGGACTGAAGCTTTCTTT. Residues: CAWSVTSRTEAFF. Based on the CDR3 plus reference TRBV30 and TRBJ1-1, the full variable domain is SQTIHQWPATLVQPVGSPLSLECTVEGTSNPNLYWYRQAAGRGLQLLFYSVGIGQISSEVPQNLSASRPQDRQFILSSKKLLLSDSGFYLCAWSVTSRTEAFFGQGTRLTVV.

V gene TRBV11-3 combines with J gene TRBJ1-1; D is unclear. CDR3 length equals 14 residues. Looked up from germline, CDR1 is SGHNT and CDR2 is YENEEA. V was shortened by 0 bases and J by 0 bases, with 5 bases between the two germline ends. The CDR3 bases are TGTGCCAGCAGCTTAGACACTATGAACACTGAAGCTTTCTTT. Residues: CASSLDTMNTEAFF.

J is TRBJ1-2 and V is TRBV7-2; D is perhaps TRBD1 (6 bases). V shed 4 bases and J shed 4 bases, with 13 bases lying between them. CDR1 SGHTA and CDR2 FQGNSA come from the germline V gene. This CDR3 region has 14 residues. The DNA for the CDR3 is TGTGCCAGCAGCTCGTGGGGGCTTAGCTATGGCTACACCTTC. It is translated as CASSSWGLSYGYTF.

The chain recombines TRBV2 with TRBJ2-7; 11 bases are shared with TRBD2. Trimming at V came to 7 bases and at J to 11 bases, leaving 13 bases not matched to a gene. The CDR3 has 14 residues. Germline V gene data show CDR1 as SNHLY and CDR2 as FYNNEI. The DNA of the CDR3 is TGTGCCAGCATGACCCTAGCGGGGGGCCGATCGGAGTACTTC. Translating it yields CASMTLAGGRSEYF.

The genes are TRBV6-1 and TRBJ1-5; D is possibly TRBD1 (5 bases). Germline V CDR1 and CDR2: MNHNS, SASEGT. This CDR3 is 15 amino acids long. The V and J ends lost 3 bases and 4 bases respectively, with 13 bases between them. CDR3 loop: CASSDGGKSNQPQHF. Here the CDR3 DNA reads TGTGCCAGCAGTGACGGGGGGAAGAGTAATCAGCCCCAGCATTTT.

The V gene is TRBV7-3, the J gene TRBJ2-3; the D gene is possibly TRBD2 (6 bases). Per germline, CDR1 SGHTA and CDR2 FQGTGA. V lost 2 bases and J lost 2, with 8 bases in between. The CDR3 consists of 14 residues. For the CDR3, the DNA is TGTGCCAGCAGCTTATGGGGGGTCACAGATACGCAGTATTTT. Amino acid sequence: CASSLWGVTDTQYF.

The chain has TRBV19 and TRBJ2-1; 10 bases are shared with TRBD1. The CDR3 sequence is 16 residues long. Germline CDR1 reads LNHDA; CDR2 reads SQIVND (reference sequence). Germline trimming cut 3 bases from V and 3 bases from J; bases unmatched to any gene: 5. CDR3 amino acids: CASSIFGTGDYNEQFF. In DNA, the CDR3 is TGTGCCAGTAGTATCTTTGGGACAGGGGACTACAATGAGCAGTTCTTC.

In nucleotides, the CDR3 is TGTGCCAGCAGTGATCACTACGCCCCTCAAGAGACCCAGTACTTC. Protein: CASSDHYAPQETQYF. This sequence joins TRBV6-1 and TRBJ2-5, with unresolved D. This CDR3 region has 15 residues. The germline V gene encodes CDR1 MNHNS and CDR2 SASEGT. Trimming cost V 3 bases and J 2 bases, with 13 bases left between them.

The CDR3 here is CASSLMYSYNEQFF. The CDR3 DNA follows: TGTGCCAGCAGTTTAATGTACTCTTACAATGAGCAGTTCTTC. The chain joins TRBV27 to TRBJ2-1, with D unresolved. V lost 2 bases, J lost 4 bases, and 9 bases lay in between. Per germline, CDR1 MNHEY and CDR2 SMNVEV (reference sequence). CDR3 length equals 14 residues.

This chain links TRBV19 with TRBJ2-5, with 12 bases that match TRBD2. The CDR3 loop spans 15 amino acids. V lost 5 bases and J lost 5; bases outside the gene matches: 6. CDR1 LNHDA and CDR2 SQIVND come from the germline V gene (reference sequence). In nucleotides, the CDR3 is TGTGCCAGTAGTGAGCCGGGACTAGCGGGCGAGACCCAGTACTTC. It is translated as CASSEPGLAGETQYF.